Presented here are 2 T cell receptor beta chains from one specimen sequenced in a study of beta chain features in type 1 diabetes. No antigen has been identified for these receptors. Study outcomes and limitations: Moderately but significantly shorter TCRB CDR3s were found in Type 1 diabetes patients in all four CD4+ subsets.

The sequenced template was cDNA made from the entire isolated RNA. Here immunoSEQ multiplex PCR was the method, and the copy in TCRdb shows in-frame clones only, minus some. The sample carries 120,000 to 150,000 clones, 10% to 15% recorded once. Sequences were obtained from central memory CD4+ T cells from blood. These receptors all stem from a man aged 18-30 years with type 1 diabetes.

The rearrangement joins TRBV28 to TRBJ1-4; D remains unclear. V dropped 9 bases and J dropped 8 bases, with 13 bases sitting between them. Germline CDR1 reads MDHEN; CDR2 reads SYDVKM. This CDR3 contains 12 residues. The CDR3 is CASSRGGEKLFF. CDR3 coding DNA: TGTGCCAGTTCCCGGGGAGGAGAAAAACTGTTTTTT.

The chain couples TRBV25-1 to TRBJ2-1; either TRBD1 or TRBD2 may supply D (5 bases each). The CDR3 sequence is 15 residues long. V lost 8 bases to trimming and J lost 5 bases, with 19 bases between them. Germline CDR1 MGHDK, CDR2 SYGVNS. The CDR3 loop is CASLTPGPLHNEQFF. The CDR3, as DNA: TGTGCCAGCCTTACCCCGGGACCTTTACACAATGAGCAGTTCTTC.